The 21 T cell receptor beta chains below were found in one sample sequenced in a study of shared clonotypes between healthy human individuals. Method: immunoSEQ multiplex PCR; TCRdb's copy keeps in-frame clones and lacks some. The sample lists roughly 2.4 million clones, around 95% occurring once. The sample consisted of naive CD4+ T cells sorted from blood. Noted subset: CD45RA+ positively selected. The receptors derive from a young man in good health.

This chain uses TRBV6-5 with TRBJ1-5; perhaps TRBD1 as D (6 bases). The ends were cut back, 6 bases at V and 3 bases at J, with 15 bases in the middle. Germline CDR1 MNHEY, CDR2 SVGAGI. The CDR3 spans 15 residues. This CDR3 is CASRQTGTNNQPQHF. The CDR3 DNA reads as TGTGCCAGCAGACAAACCGGGACAAACAATCAGCCCCAGCATTTT.

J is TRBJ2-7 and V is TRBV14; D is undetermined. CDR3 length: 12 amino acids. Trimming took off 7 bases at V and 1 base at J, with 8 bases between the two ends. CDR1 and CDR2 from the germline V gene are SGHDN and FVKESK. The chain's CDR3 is CASMGFSYEQYF. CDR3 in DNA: TGTGCCAGCATGGGGTTTTCCTACGAGCAGTACTTC.

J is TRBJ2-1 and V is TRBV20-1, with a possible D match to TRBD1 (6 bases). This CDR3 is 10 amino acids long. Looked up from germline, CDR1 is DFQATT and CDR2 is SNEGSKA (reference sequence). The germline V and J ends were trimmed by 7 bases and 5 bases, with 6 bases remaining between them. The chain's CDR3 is CSGQDNEQFF. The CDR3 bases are TGCAGTGGACAGGACAATGAGCAGTTCTTC.

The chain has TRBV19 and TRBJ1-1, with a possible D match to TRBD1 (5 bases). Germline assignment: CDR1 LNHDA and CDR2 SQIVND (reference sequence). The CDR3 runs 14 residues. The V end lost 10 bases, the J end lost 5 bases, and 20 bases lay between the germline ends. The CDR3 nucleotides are TGTGCCACCACAGATTGGGGACGCGGGACTGAAGCTTTCTTT. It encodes CATTDWGRGTEAFF.

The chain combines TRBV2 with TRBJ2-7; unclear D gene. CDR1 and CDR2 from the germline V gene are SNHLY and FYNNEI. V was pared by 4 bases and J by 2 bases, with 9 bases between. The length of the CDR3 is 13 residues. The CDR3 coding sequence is TGTGCCAGCAGTGCTCGCCTCACCTACGAGCAGTACTTC. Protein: CASSARLTYEQYF.

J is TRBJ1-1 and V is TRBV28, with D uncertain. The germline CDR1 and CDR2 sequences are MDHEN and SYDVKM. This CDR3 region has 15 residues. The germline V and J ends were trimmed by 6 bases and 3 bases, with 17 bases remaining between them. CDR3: CASRPAEVGYTEAFF. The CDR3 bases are TGTGCCAGCAGGCCCGCTGAGGTGGGGTACACTGAAGCTTTCTTT.

CDR3 protein: CASSPPERSTQYF. The CDR3 DNA follows: TGTGCCAGCTCACCCCCGGAGCGTAGTACGCAGTATTTT. The chain employs TRBV18 and TRBJ2-3; no reliable D call. The V end lost 3 bases, the J end lost 8 bases, and 12 bases lay between the germline ends. CDR3 length equals 13 residues. From germline, CDR1 is KGHSH and CDR2 LQKENI. Together with reference TRBV18 and TRBJ2-3, the CDR3 gives the full variable domain: NAGVMQNPRHLVRRRGQEARLRCSPMKGHSHVYWYRQLPEEGLKFMVYLQKENIIDESGMPKERFSAEFPKEGPSILRIQQVVRGDSAAYFCASSPPERSTQYFGPGTRLTVL.

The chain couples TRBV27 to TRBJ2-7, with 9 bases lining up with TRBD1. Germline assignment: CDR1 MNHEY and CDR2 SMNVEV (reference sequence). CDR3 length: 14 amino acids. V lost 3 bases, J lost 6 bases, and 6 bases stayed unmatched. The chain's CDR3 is CASSFLQGATEQYF. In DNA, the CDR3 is TGTGCCAGCAGTTTCCTACAGGGGGCGACCGAGCAGTACTTC.

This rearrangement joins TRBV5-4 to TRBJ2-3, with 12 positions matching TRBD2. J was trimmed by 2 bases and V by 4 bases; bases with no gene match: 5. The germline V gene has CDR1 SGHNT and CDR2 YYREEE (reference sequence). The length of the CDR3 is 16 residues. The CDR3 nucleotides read TGTGCCAGCAGCCGGACTAGCGGGGCCGCCACAGATACGCAGTATTTT. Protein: CASSRTSGAATDTQYF.

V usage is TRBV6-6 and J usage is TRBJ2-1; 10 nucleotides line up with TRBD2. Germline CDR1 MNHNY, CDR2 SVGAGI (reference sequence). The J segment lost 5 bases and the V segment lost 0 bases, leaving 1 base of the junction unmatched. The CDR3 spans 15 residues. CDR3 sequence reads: CASSYSTSGDNEQFF. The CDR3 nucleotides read TGTGCCAGCAGTTACTCAACTAGCGGGGACAATGAGCAGTTCTTC.

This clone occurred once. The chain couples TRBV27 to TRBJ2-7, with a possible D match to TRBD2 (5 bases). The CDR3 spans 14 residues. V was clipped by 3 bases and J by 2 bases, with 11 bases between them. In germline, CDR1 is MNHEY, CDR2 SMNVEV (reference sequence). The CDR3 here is CASSLWTQPYEQYF. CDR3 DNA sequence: TGTGCCAGCAGTTTGTGGACTCAACCCTACGAGCAGTACTTC.

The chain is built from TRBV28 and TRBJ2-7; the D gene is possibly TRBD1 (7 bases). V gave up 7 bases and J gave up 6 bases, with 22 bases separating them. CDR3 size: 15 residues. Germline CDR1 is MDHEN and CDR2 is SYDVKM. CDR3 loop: CASNNPQGGIGEQYF. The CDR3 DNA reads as TGTGCCAGCAATAACCCCCAGGGGGGAATCGGCGAGCAGTACTTC.

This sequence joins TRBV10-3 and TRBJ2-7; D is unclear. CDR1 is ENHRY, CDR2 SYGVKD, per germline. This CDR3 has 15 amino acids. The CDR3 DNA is TGTGCACCGGGCTCGTCCTCGACCCCATTTTCTGAGCAGTACTTC. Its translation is CAPGSSSTPFSEQYF.

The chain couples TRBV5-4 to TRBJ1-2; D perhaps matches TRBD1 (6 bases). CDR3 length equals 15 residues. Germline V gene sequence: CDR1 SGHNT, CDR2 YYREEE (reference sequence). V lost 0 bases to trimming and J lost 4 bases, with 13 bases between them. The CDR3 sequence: CASSLVSGGAYGYTF. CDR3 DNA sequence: TGTGCCAGCAGCTTGGTCTCGGGGGGGGCCTATGGCTACACCTTC.

CDR3 loop: CASSQGLNQPQHF. As DNA, the CDR3 is TGTGCCAGCAGCCAAGGACTGAATCAGCCCCAGCATTTT. The chain carries TRBV7-2 and TRBJ1-5; D unclear. The CDR3 totals 13 residues. Per the germline V gene, CDR1 is SGHTA and CDR2 is FQGNSA. V dropped 5 bases and J dropped 4 bases, with 9 bases sitting between them.

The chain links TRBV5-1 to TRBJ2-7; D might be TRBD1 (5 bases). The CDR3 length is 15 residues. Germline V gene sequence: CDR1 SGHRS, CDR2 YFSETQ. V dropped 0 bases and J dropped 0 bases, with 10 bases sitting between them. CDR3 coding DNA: TGCGCCAGCAGCTTGGGGGGCATTAACTCCTACGAGCAGTACTTC. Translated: CASSLGGINSYEQYF.

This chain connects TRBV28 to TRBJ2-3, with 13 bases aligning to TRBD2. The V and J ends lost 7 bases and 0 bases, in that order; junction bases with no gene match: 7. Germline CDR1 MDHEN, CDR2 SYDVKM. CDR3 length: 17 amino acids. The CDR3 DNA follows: TGTGCCAGCACTGGGACTAGCGGGGCCCCTAGCACAGATACGCAGTATTTT. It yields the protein CASTGTSGAPSTDTQYF.

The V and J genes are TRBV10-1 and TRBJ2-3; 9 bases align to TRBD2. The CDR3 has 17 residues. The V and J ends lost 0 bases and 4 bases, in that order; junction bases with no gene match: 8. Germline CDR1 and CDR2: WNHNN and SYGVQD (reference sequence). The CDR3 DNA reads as TGCGCCAGCAGTGAGTCTCGCGGGGGGGCATCTTCAGATACGCAGTATTTT. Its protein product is CASSESRGGASSDTQYF.

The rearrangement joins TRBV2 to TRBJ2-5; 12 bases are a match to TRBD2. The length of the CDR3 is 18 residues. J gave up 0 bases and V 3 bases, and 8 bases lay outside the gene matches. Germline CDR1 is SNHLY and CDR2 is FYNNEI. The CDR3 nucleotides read TGTGCCAGCAGTGAGGGGGCTAGCGGGAGGGGAAACCAAGAGACCCAGTACTTC. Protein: CASSEGASGRGNQETQYF.

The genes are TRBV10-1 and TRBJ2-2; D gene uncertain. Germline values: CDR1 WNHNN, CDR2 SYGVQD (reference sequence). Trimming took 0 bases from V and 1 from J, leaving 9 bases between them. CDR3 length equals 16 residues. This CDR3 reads CASSESRKKNTGELFF. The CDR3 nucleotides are TGCGCCAGCAGTGAGTCCCGGAAGAAGAACACCGGGGAGCTGTTTTTT.

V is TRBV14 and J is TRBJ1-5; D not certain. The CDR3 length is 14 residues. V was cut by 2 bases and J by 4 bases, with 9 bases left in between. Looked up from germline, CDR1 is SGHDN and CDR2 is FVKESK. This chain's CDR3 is CASSQSGKNQPQHF. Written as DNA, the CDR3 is TGTGCCAGCAGCCAATCCGGGAAAAATCAGCCCCAGCATTTT. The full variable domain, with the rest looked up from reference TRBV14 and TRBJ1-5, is EAGVTQFPSHSVIEKGQTVTLRCDPISGHDNLYWYRRVMGKEIKFLLHFVKESKQDESGMPNNRFLAERTGGTYSTLKVQPAELEDSGVYFCASSQSGKNQPQHFGDGTRLSIL.